Below, 9 T cell receptor beta chains from the same sample are listed, as sequenced in a study of OX40 agonist ivuxolimab in advanced cancers. The method was immunoSEQ multiplex PCR; TCRdb's version includes in-frame clones alone and lacks a portion of them. Here the sample spans fewer than 80,000 clones, around 86% being singletons. The material sequenced was CD4+ or CD8+ T cells sorted from blood, taken in a trial of the OX40 agonist ivuxolimab. The source of these receptors is an adult with an advanced solid tumor such as melanoma, head and neck, liver or kidney cancer.

This rearrangement joins TRBV7-9 to TRBJ1-2, with D possibly TRBD1 on 5 matching bases. Germline-derived CDR1 and CDR2 are SEHNR and FQNEAQ (reference sequence). The CDR3 length is 12 residues. V lost 5 bases, J lost 10 bases, and 14 bases lay in between. The CDR3 spells CASSNSRAPYTF. CDR3 DNA: TGTGCCAGCAGCAACAGCAGGGCTCCCTACACCTTC.

V gene TRBV5-1 combines with J gene TRBJ1-5; D is possibly TRBD1 (5 bases). V was trimmed by 4 bases and J by 2 bases, leaving 16 bases between them. This CDR3 region has 16 residues. Germline-derived CDR1 and CDR2 are SGHRS and YFSETQ. CDR3 nucleotides: TGCGCCAGCAGCCCGCGTCCGGGGCTGGGCAATCAGCCCCAGCATTTT. Amino acids: CASSPRPGLGNQPQHF.

V is TRBV6-4 and J is TRBJ2-3; D may match TRBD1 or TRBD2 (5 bases each). Trimming shortened V by 6 bases and J by 5 bases, and 18 bases separated the two germline ends. Germline V gene sequence: CDR1 MRHNA, CDR2 SNTAGT. The CDR3 sequence is 15 residues long. The CDR3 nucleotides are TGTGCCAGCAGCGACGTAGGAGTGGGGGTAGATACGCAGTATTTT. Amino acids: CASSDVGVGVDTQYF.

This chain uses TRBV4-1 with TRBJ2-1, with D unclear. Trimming took 3 bases from V and 15 from J, leaving 21 bases between them. This CDR3 has 14 residues. Germline lookup yields CDR1 MGHRA and CDR2 YSYEKL. CDR3: CASSHPAESRGRFF. Written as DNA, the CDR3 is TGCGCCAGCAGCCATCCCGCGGAAAGCCGAGGTCGGTTCTTC.

The chain employs TRBV19 and TRBJ2-1; 9 bases map to TRBD2. Germline CDR1 LNHDA, CDR2 SQIVND (reference sequence). J gave up 8 bases and V 4 bases, and 9 bases lay outside the gene matches. The CDR3 contains 15 residues. CDR3 region: CASSSLAGGQYEQFF. The CDR3 bases are TGTGCCAGTAGTAGCCTCGCGGGGGGGCAGTATGAGCAGTTCTTC.

Regarding this clone: The junction departs from germline at one end; a sequencing error may be responsible. This chain links TRBV7-6 with TRBJ2-7; 7 positions agree with TRBD1. This CDR3 is 14 amino acids long. The germline CDR1 and CDR2 sequences are SGHVS and FNYEAQ. CDR3 nucleotide sequence: TGTGCCAGCAGCACCCGACAGGGTTCCTACGAGCAGCACTTC. Its protein is CASSTRQGSYEQHF.

This chain connects TRBV5-8 to TRBJ1-2, with 11 nucleotides matching TRBD1. The CDR3 consists of 15 residues. V trimming: 5 bases; J trimming: 3 bases; junction bases outside the gene matches: 6. CDR1 is SGHTS and CDR2 is YDEGEE in the germline V gene. The CDR3 reads CASRWPGQGDYGYTF. In nucleotides, the CDR3 is TGTGCCAGCAGGTGGCCGGGACAGGGGGACTATGGCTACACCTTC.

The chain has TRBV19 and TRBJ1-4; D not certain. The germline gives CDR1 LNHDA, CDR2 SQIVND (reference sequence). Trimming removed 7 bases from V and 4 bases from J, with 13 bases in between. The CDR3 runs 14 residues. CDR3 in DNA: TGTGCCAGTACCCACCGGGCCGGTAATGAAAAACTGTTTTTT. Its translation: CASTHRAGNEKLFF.

The genes are TRBV9 and TRBJ1-6; 7 nucleotides line up with TRBD1. V lost 3 bases to trimming and J lost 5 bases; unmatched junction nucleotides: 5. The CDR3 is 15 residues long. CDR1 is SGDLS and CDR2 is YYNGEE in the germline V gene. The CDR3 coding sequence is TGTGCCAGCAGCGAGCGGGGACAGAATAATTCACCCCTCCACTTT. Translated: CASSERGQNNSPLHF.